Listed below are T cell receptor beta chains from one sample, sequenced in a study of CD8 T cells in ankylosing spondylitis. MiXCR was run by TCRdb on the 5' RACE reads, yielding one entry per CDR3 protein. The sample lists fewer than 350,000 distinct CDR3 sequences, roughly 10% occurring once. The sample comprised blood, either unsorted or a sorted T cell fraction (not recorded which). Source of these receptors: a female donor with ankylosing spondylitis or in good health (not recorded which). Each CDR3 is given with its conserved first and last residue. Fields, in order: CDR3 protein, CDR3 DNA, J gene, clone size, V gene, D gene. The D gene is left open where the match is weak. Not every row has a clone size; where given, it reads once, few, many or a size class.

CDR3aa: CSANQGNSNQPQHF
CDR3nt: TGCAGTGCAAATCAGGGGAATAGCAATCAGCCCCAGCATTTT
j_gene: TRBJ1-5
abundance: many
v_gene: TRBV20-1
d_gene: .

CDR3aa: CASSYGVNYGYTF
CDR3nt: TGTGCCAGCAGTTACGGGGTTAACTATGGCTACACCTTC
j_gene: TRBJ1-2
abundance: many
v_gene: TRBV6-5
d_gene: .

CDR3aa: CASSLTGETQYF
CDR3nt: TGCGCCAGCAGCTTGACTGGAGAGACCCAGTACTTC
j_gene: TRBJ2-5
abundance: many
v_gene: TRBV5-1
d_gene: .

CDR3aa: CASSPSGAGDEQFF
CDR3nt: TGTGCCAGCAGCCCGTCGGGGGCGGGCGATGAGCAGTTCTTC
j_gene: TRBJ2-1
abundance: .
v_gene: TRBV7-2
d_gene: .

CDR3aa: CSARGGGQDGYTF
CDR3nt: TGCAGTGCTAGAGGTGGGGGGCAAGATGGCTACACCTTC
j_gene: TRBJ1-2
abundance: many
v_gene: TRBV20-1
d_gene: .

CDR3aa: CASSLGTGDGGYTF
CDR3nt: TGTGCCAGCAGTCTCGGGACAGGGGATGGTGGCTACACCTTC
j_gene: TRBJ1-2
abundance: many
v_gene: TRBV12-3/TRBV12-4
d_gene: TRBD1

CDR3aa: CSAKGDRGVEQYF
CDR3nt: TGCAGTGCTAAGGGGGACAGGGGGGTCGAGCAGTACTTC
j_gene: TRBJ2-7
abundance: .
v_gene: TRBV20-1
d_gene: TRBD1

CDR3aa: CASKRLAGSSYGQYF
CDR3nt: TGTGCCAGCAAAAGACTAGCGGGGAGCTCCTACGGGCAGTACTTC
j_gene: TRBJ2-7
abundance: .
v_gene: TRBV28
d_gene: TRBD2

CDR3aa: CASSSSALGQFF
CDR3nt: TGTGCCAGCAGCTCTAGCGCCCTCGGGCAGTTCTTC
j_gene: TRBJ2-1
abundance: many
v_gene: TRBV7-9
d_gene: .

CDR3aa: CSVADGAGVANTIYF
CDR3nt: TGCAGCGTTGCGGACGGGGCAGGGGTGGCAAACACCATATATTTT
j_gene: TRBJ1-3
abundance: many
v_gene: TRBV29-1
d_gene: .

CDR3aa: CSVYGVRDLANYGYTF
CDR3nt: TGCAGCGTTTATGGAGTCCGGGACCTAGCTAACTATGGCTACACCTTC
j_gene: TRBJ1-2
abundance: .
v_gene: TRBV29-1
d_gene: .

CDR3aa: CSAQLAGEIEQYF
CDR3nt: TGCAGTGCTCAACTAGCGGGGGAGATTGAGCAGTACTTC
j_gene: TRBJ2-7
abundance: few
v_gene: TRBV20-1
d_gene: TRBD2

CDR3aa: CASTHKWATGEQYF
CDR3nt: TGTGCCAGCACCCATAAATGGGCCACGGGAGAGCAGTACTTC
j_gene: TRBJ2-7
abundance: few
v_gene: TRBV7-2
d_gene: .

CDR3aa: CASSSSVRGYTEAFF
CDR3nt: TGTGCCAGCAGCTCTAGCGTCCGCGGGTACACTGAAGCTTTCTTT
j_gene: TRBJ1-1
abundance: many
v_gene: TRBV7-9
d_gene: .

CDR3aa: CASRDTGNNQPQHF
CDR3nt: TGCGCCAGCAGGGATACAGGGAACAATCAGCCCCAGCATTTT
j_gene: TRBJ1-5
abundance: .
v_gene: TRBV10-2
d_gene: .

CDR3aa: CASSYTSPPLYGYTF
CDR3nt: TGTGCCAGCAGTTACACCAGTCCACCCCTCTATGGCTACACCTTC
j_gene: TRBJ1-2
abundance: many
v_gene: TRBV6-2/TRBV6-3
d_gene: .

CDR3aa: CATSQEGTGAHEQYF
CDR3nt: TGTGCCACCAGCCAAGAAGGTACGGGCGCCCACGAGCAGTACTTC
j_gene: TRBJ2-7
abundance: few
v_gene: TRBV3-1
d_gene: .

CDR3aa: CASSLGRSSLNTEAFF
CDR3nt: TGTGCCAGCAGCTTAGGCCGAAGTAGCCTGAACACTGAAGCTTTCTTT
j_gene: TRBJ1-1
abundance: many
v_gene: TRBV7-9
d_gene: .

CDR3aa: CASSSAGLAGGANTQYF
CDR3nt: TGCGCCAGCAGCTCCGCCGGACTAGCGGGGGGGGCGAATACGCAGTATTTT
j_gene: TRBJ2-3
abundance: many
v_gene: TRBV5-1
d_gene: TRBD2

CDR3aa: CASSFAANTGELFF
CDR3nt: TGTGCCAGCAGCTTTGCTGCGAACACCGGGGAGCTGTTTTTT
j_gene: TRBJ2-2
abundance: many
v_gene: TRBV11-2
d_gene: .

CDR3aa: CASSLGLAGASYEQYF
CDR3nt: TGTGCCAGCAGCTTGGGACTAGCGGGAGCCTCCTACGAGCAGTACTTC
j_gene: TRBJ2-7
abundance: few
v_gene: TRBV5-4
d_gene: TRBD2

CDR3aa: CSVRTPRRGKYNEQFF
CDR3nt: TGCAGCGTCCGTACTCCTCGCAGGGGGAAGTACAATGAGCAGTTCTTC
j_gene: TRBJ2-1
abundance: many
v_gene: TRBV29-1
d_gene: TRBD1

CDR3aa: CASSLPQGASYNEQFF
CDR3nt: TGTGCCAGCAGTTTACCCCAGGGGGCTTCCTACAATGAGCAGTTCTTC
j_gene: TRBJ2-1
abundance: many
v_gene: TRBV28
d_gene: TRBD1

CDR3aa: CASSLARVSHYPNEQFF
CDR3nt: TGCGCCAGCAGCTTGGCCCGGGTTAGCCATTACCCCAATGAGCAGTTCTTC
j_gene: TRBJ2-1
abundance: many
v_gene: TRBV5-1
d_gene: .

CDR3aa: CASSLGQGGETQYF
CDR3nt: TGCGCCAGCAGCTTGGGACAGGGTGGAGAGACCCAGTACTTC
j_gene: TRBJ2-5
abundance: .
v_gene: TRBV5-1
d_gene: TRBD1

CDR3aa: CSAKGTDMAGELFF
CDR3nt: TGCAGTGCTAAAGGGACAGATATGGCCGGGGAGCTGTTTTTT
j_gene: TRBJ2-2
abundance: many
v_gene: TRBV20-1
d_gene: TRBD1

CDR3aa: CASSLGRGQGMTEAFF
CDR3nt: TGTGCCAGCAGCTTGGGCCGGGGACAGGGTATGACTGAAGCTTTCTTT
j_gene: TRBJ1-1
abundance: .
v_gene: TRBV5-5
d_gene: TRBD1

CDR3aa: CASSLTASTSSTDTQYF
CDR3nt: TGTGCCAGCAGTCTAACGGCTAGCACCTCTAGCACAGATACGCAGTATTTT
j_gene: TRBJ2-3
abundance: many
v_gene: TRBV6-1
d_gene: .

CDR3aa: CSARRLGLAEYNEQFF
CDR3nt: TGCAGTGCTAGACGCCTGGGACTAGCAGAATACAATGAGCAGTTCTTC
j_gene: TRBJ2-1
abundance: many
v_gene: TRBV20-1
d_gene: TRBD2

CDR3aa: CASSQAGDGSPLHF
CDR3nt: TGTGCCAGCAGCCAAGCAGGGGACGGATCACCCCTCCACTTT
j_gene: TRBJ1-6
abundance: .
v_gene: TRBV3-1
d_gene: .

CDR3aa: CASDRGPNTEAFF
CDR3nt: TGTGCCAGCGACAGGGGGCCGAACACTGAAGCTTTCTTT
j_gene: TRBJ1-1
abundance: many
v_gene: TRBV19
d_gene: TRBD1

CDR3aa: CASSSPVLAGTETQYF
CDR3nt: TGTGCCAGCAGCTCGCCGGTTCTAGCGGGGACGGAGACCCAGTACTTC
j_gene: TRBJ2-5
abundance: .
v_gene: TRBV11-2
d_gene: TRBD2

CDR3aa: CAISDLQANYGYTF
CDR3nt: TGTGCCATCAGTGACCTACAGGCTAACTATGGCTACACCTTC
j_gene: TRBJ1-2
abundance: many
v_gene: TRBV10-3
d_gene: .

CDR3aa: CASSVEGQGYNEQFF
CDR3nt: TGTGCCAGCAGTGTCGAAGGACAGGGTTACAATGAGCAGTTCTTC
j_gene: TRBJ2-1
abundance: .
v_gene: TRBV6-4
d_gene: TRBD1

CDR3aa: CASSLGAGVIYEQYF
CDR3nt: TGCGCCAGCAGCTTGGGAGCGGGAGTAATCTACGAGCAGTACTTC
j_gene: TRBJ2-7
abundance: few
v_gene: TRBV5-1
d_gene: TRBD2

CDR3aa: CASYVVRGYGTGELFF
CDR3nt: TGTGCCAGCTATGTGGTCAGGGGTTATGGGACCGGGGAGCTGTTTTTT
j_gene: TRBJ2-2
abundance: many
v_gene: TRBV6-2/TRBV6-3
d_gene: .

CDR3aa: CASTLGTTDQETQYF
CDR3nt: TGCGCCAGCACCTTGGGGACTACAGACCAAGAGACCCAGTACTTC
j_gene: TRBJ2-5
abundance: many
v_gene: TRBV5-1
d_gene: TRBD2

CDR3aa: CASSQDLDGSRSSPLHF
CDR3nt: TGCGCCAGCAGCCAAGATCTGGACGGTTCCAGGAGTTCACCCCTCCACTTT
j_gene: TRBJ1-6
abundance: many
v_gene: TRBV4-1
d_gene: .

CDR3aa: CSFDGTTHNDGQFF
CDR3nt: TGCAGCTTTGACGGGACTACCCACAATGATGGGCAGTTCTTC
j_gene: TRBJ2-1
abundance: many
v_gene: TRBV29-1
d_gene: TRBD2

CDR3aa: CASSLRNTIYF
CDR3nt: TGTGCCAGCAGCCTACGAAACACCATATATTTT
j_gene: TRBJ1-3
abundance: many
v_gene: TRBV12-3/TRBV12-4
d_gene: .

CDR3aa: CASSVTSGSPRGADTQYF
CDR3nt: TGCGCCAGCAGCGTAACTAGCGGGAGTCCTAGGGGCGCAGATACGCAGTATTTT
j_gene: TRBJ2-3
abundance: many
v_gene: TRBV5-1
d_gene: TRBD2

CDR3aa: CASSPKPGRITDTQYF
CDR3nt: TGCGCCAGCAGCCCGAAACCGGGACGGATTACAGATACGCAGTATTTT
j_gene: TRBJ2-3
abundance: few
v_gene: TRBV5-1
d_gene: .

CDR3aa: CASSQGQGAAFF
CDR3nt: TGCGCCAGCAGCCAAGGACAGGGGGCGGCTTTCTTT
j_gene: TRBJ1-1
abundance: many
v_gene: TRBV5-1
d_gene: TRBD1

CDR3aa: CASSLTNELGYTF
CDR3nt: TGCGCCAGCAGCTTAACGAACGAGCTCGGCTACACCTTC
j_gene: TRBJ1-2
abundance: many
v_gene: TRBV5-1
d_gene: .

CDR3aa: CAISVGGQGTSYNEQFF
CDR3nt: TGTGCCATCAGTGTTGGGGGCCAGGGGACCTCCTACAATGAGCAGTTCTTC
j_gene: TRBJ2-1
abundance: many
v_gene: TRBV10-3
d_gene: .

CDR3aa: CASSSAGTLGTQYF
CDR3nt: TGTGCCAGCAGTTCAGCCGGGACGTTGGGGACGCAGTATTTT
j_gene: TRBJ2-3
abundance: many
v_gene: TRBV28
d_gene: .

CDR3aa: CASSIPGTSGPLSYNEQFF
CDR3nt: TGTGCCAGTAGTATTCCCGGGACTAGCGGGCCCCTCTCCTACAATGAGCAGTTCTTC
j_gene: TRBJ2-1
abundance: few
v_gene: TRBV19
d_gene: TRBD2

CDR3aa: CASSPQGNEQFF
CDR3nt: TGTGCCAGCTCACCGCAGGGTAATGAGCAGTTCTTC
j_gene: TRBJ2-1
abundance: many
v_gene: TRBV18
d_gene: .

CDR3aa: CSARAPGLAGGNSNTGELFF
CDR3nt: TGCAGTGCTCGGGCTCCGGGCCTAGCGGGAGGAAACTCGAACACCGGGGAGCTGTTTTTT
j_gene: TRBJ2-2
abundance: .
v_gene: TRBV20-1
d_gene: TRBD2

CDR3aa: CASSLPNQPQHF
CDR3nt: TGTGCCAGCAGTCTCCCCAATCAGCCCCAGCATTTT
j_gene: TRBJ1-5
abundance: many
v_gene: TRBV28
d_gene: .

CDR3aa: CASSLDPGNLGSPLHF
CDR3nt: TGCGCCAGCAGCTTGGATCCAGGGAATTTGGGTTCACCCCTCCACTTT
j_gene: TRBJ1-6
abundance: many
v_gene: TRBV5-1
d_gene: .

CDR3aa: CASSLGAGQSTDTQYF
CDR3nt: TGTGCCAGCAGCTTAGGTGCCGGCCAAAGCACAGATACGCAGTATTTT
j_gene: TRBJ2-3
abundance: many
v_gene: TRBV11-2
d_gene: .

CDR3aa: CASSLGQGELYGYTF
CDR3nt: TGTGCCAGCAGTCTTGGACAGGGGGAGCTCTATGGCTACACCTTC
j_gene: TRBJ1-2
abundance: many
v_gene: TRBV28
d_gene: TRBD1